This T cell receptor beta chain was sequenced during a study of memory CD4+ T cells and cytomegalovirus serostatus. Background on the study: Healthy Belgian adult donors included about nine CMV-positive and fewer than 25 CMV-negative people. The study's findings and limits: CMV serostatus prediction reached median AUC about 0.95, or 0.9 with US-trained model. Of under 200 reported CMV TCRbeta sequences, under 70 were found in memory CD4+ repertoires.

Germline V gene data show CDR1 as SGHNT and CDR2 as YYREEE (reference sequence). V was clipped by 0 bases and J by 5 bases, with 8 bases between them. The CDR3 totals 13 residues. Single viable CD3+CD4+CD8-CD45RO+ cells were sorted as the memory CD4+ T cells. For this clone: The antigen remains undetermined.

Libraries were prepared by immunoSEQ multiplex PCR; TCRdb keeps only in-frame clonotypes and omits some of them. The sample carries under 50,000 clones, around 80% recorded once. Sequencing was performed on memory CD4+ T cells from blood. The source of this sequence is an adult in good health and CMV-seronegative. The chain employs TRBV5-4 and TRBJ2-5; unclear D gene. The CDR3 DNA sequence: TGTGCCAGCAGCTTGGACTACGGGGAGACCCAGTACTTC. This sequence encodes CASSLDYGETQYF.